The clone carrying this T cell receptor (beta chain) was seen at least ten times. Its antigen is currently unknown. These data are taken from a study of Graves' ophthalmopathy and Graves' hyperthyroidism. Study results and limitations: Most clonotypes expanded in thyroid above 0.001 frequency were present in blood too.

Amplified material comprised TCR beta CDR3 regions derived from RNA transcripts. Amplification began with first-round RT-PCR using HTBI primers, then second-round multiplex PCR was performed. TCRdb re-called the multiplex PCR reads through MiXCR, storing one row per CDR3 protein. The sample lists about 400,000 distinct CDR3 sequences, 18% seen once, with around 1.5% in the top ten. Germline V gives CDR1 SEHNR, CDR2 FQNEAQ (reference sequence). The CDR3 contains 14 residues. Trimming cost V 4 bases and J 4 bases, with 11 bases left between them. This rearrangement joins TRBV7-9 to TRBJ1-5, with a tentative D call TRBD1 (5 bases). This receptor was obtained from a woman in her late teens or twenties with Graves' ophthalmopathy. The sample consisted of peripheral blood. CDR3 DNA sequence: TGTGCCAGCAGCTCCGACGGGGGAAATCAGCCCCAGCATTTT. Its protein product is CASSSDGGNQPQHF.